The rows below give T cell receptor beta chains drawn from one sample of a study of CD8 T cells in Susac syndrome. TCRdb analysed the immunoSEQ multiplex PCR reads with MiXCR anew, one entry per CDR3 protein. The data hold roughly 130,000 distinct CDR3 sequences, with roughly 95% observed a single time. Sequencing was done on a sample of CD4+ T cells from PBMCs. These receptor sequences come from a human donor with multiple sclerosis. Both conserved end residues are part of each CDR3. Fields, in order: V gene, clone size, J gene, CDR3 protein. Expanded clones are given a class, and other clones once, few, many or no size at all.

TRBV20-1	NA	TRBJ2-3	CSASGSQGTDTQYF
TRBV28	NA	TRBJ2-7	CASRTGRDEQYF
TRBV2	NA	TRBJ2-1	CASRYRGLYNEQFF
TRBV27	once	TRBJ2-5	CASSFLGGLGNQETQYF
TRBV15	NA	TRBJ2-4	CATGSRGGIQYF
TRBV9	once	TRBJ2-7	CASSAEEYEQYF
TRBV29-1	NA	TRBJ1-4	CSVEDRSNEKLFF
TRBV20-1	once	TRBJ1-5	CSADPGYNQPQHF
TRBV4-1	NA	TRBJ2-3	CASSLTSGSPTDTQYF
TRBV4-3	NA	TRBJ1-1	CASSQDPPGTMNTEAFF
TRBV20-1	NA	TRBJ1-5	CSGGQGNQPQHF
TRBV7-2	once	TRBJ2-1	CASSLAGLIASNEQFF
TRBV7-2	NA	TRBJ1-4	CASSLAGGEAATNEKLFF
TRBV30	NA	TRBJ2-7	CAWSTRPGTYEQYF
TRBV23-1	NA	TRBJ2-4	CASGRDRIAKNIQYF
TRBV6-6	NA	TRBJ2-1	CASSSSGGRANEQFF
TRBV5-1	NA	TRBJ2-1	CASSLGGGGGEQFF
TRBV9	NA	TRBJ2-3	CASSLTSSQDTQYF
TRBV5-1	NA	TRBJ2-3	CASSFKTSGVTDTQYF
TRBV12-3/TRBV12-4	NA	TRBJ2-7	CASSLGVYYEQYF
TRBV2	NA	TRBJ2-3	CASSAEAGGPFYTDTQYF
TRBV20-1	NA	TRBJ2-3	CSVADGTSTDTQYF
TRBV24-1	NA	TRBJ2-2	CATSDLKGAGSGELFF
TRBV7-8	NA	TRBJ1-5	CASSVPDRGSNQPQHF
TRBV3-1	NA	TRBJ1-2	CASSQVDYGYTF
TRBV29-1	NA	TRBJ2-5	CSVRGTGGETQYF
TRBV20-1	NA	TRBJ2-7	CSASRERDYEQYF
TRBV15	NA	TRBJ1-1	CATRPSELNTEAFF
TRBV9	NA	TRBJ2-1	CASSGTSGRNEQFF
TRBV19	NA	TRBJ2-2	CASSIGGRSTGELFF
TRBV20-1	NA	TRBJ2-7	CSALGQAHPYEQYF
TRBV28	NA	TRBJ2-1	CASSSDRNEQFF
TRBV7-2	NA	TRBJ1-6	CASSLRGQGLDSPLHF
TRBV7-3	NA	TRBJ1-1	CASSLSEVNTEAFF
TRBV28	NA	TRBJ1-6	CASSFPSGGSPLHF
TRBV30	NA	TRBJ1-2	CAWREPVAADYGYTF
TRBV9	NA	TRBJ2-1	CASGERPYNEQFF
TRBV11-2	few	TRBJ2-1	CASSSLRGNNEQFF
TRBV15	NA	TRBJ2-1	CATSRHRDRDNEQFF
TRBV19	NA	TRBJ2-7	CASKNRDKPYEQYF
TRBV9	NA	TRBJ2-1	CASSASGVTYNEQFF
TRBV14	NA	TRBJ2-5	CASSQDLGRLQETQYF
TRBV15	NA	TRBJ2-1	CATSFRLAGRNEQFF
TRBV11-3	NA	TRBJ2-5	CASSLEPRETQYF
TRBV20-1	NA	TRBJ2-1	CSAIGTSGSISYNEQFF
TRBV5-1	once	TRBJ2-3	CASSLGSGLATTDTQYF